This T cell receptor beta chain was retrieved from a study of OX40 agonist ivuxolimab in advanced cancers. This clone was found once. Germline V lookup: CDR1 LGHNA, CDR2 YNFKEQ. The CDR3 loop spans 14 amino acids. The V gene lost 0 bases and the J gene lost 5 bases, with 11 bases spanning the gap. Generated by immunoSEQ multiplex PCR, the TCRdb table keeps only in-frame clones and is missing some. The sample comprises just over 95,000 clones, 70% to 85% of which are singletons, and 3% to 4% rests with the top ten. The material was CD4+ or CD8+ T cells sorted from blood, obtained in a trial of the OX40 agonist ivuxolimab. The chain has TRBV4-2 and TRBJ2-7, with D maybe TRBD1 (6 bases). This sequence originates from an adult with an advanced solid tumor such as melanoma, head and neck, liver or kidney cancer. CDR3 region: CASSQDLQGNEQYF. Written as DNA, the CDR3 is TGTGCCAGCAGCCAAGATCTGCAGGGGAACGAGCAGTACTTC.